These 18 T cell receptor beta chains share one sample of origin, sequenced in a study of neurological immune-mediated disorders. TCRdb reprocessed the 5' RACE reads with MiXCR, giving one entry per CDR3 protein. The table records about 88,000 distinct CDR3 sequences, 3.5% of them present only once. The sample consisted of PBMCs. The source of these receptors is a woman between 18 and 29 years old with multiple sclerosis.

Ten or more counts support this clonotype. The genes are TRBV20-1 and TRBJ2-5, with 8 positions matching TRBD2. The J segment lost 2 bases and the V segment lost 5 bases, leaving 7 bases of the junction unmatched. Germline CDR1 is DFQATT and CDR2 is SNEGSKA (reference sequence). CDR3 length: 14 residues. The CDR3 coding sequence is TGCAGTGCTCAGGGCGCGGGAGGACAAGAGACCCAGTACTTC. This encodes CSAQGAGGQETQYF.

This clonotype was recorded many times. The chain has TRBV7-8 and TRBJ1-2; D possibly corresponds to TRBD1 (5 bases). V was pared by 7 bases and J by 10 bases, with 16 bases between. Germline CDR1 SGHVS, CDR2 FQNEAQ. The CDR3 covers 12 residues. The CDR3, as DNA: TGTGCCAGCAACCAAATTCAGGGCGCCTACACCTTC. It codes for CASNQIQGAYTF.

This clonotype was detected ten times or more. DNA for the CDR3: TGCGCCAGCAGCCCGCACCGACAGATGAACACTGAAGCTTTCTTT. This codes for CASSPHRQMNTEAFF. The chain has TRBV5-1 and TRBJ1-1, with D tentatively TRBD1 (5 bases). The CDR3 extends over 15 amino acids. V was cut by 4 bases and J by 0 bases, with 13 bases left in between. Germline lookup yields CDR1 SGHRS and CDR2 YFSETQ.

This clonotype came up many times. The J gene is TRBJ2-3, the V gene TRBV6-6; D perhaps matches TRBD2 (6 bases). V was shortened by 11 bases and J by 3 bases, with 12 bases between the two germline ends. The CDR3 loop spans 12 amino acids. CDR1 is MNHNY, CDR2 SVGAGI, per germline (reference sequence). DNA of the CDR3: TGTGCCGGCGCACGGGAGACAGATACGCAGTATTTT. Translated, it gives CAGARETDTQYF.

This clonotype was recorded a few times. This rearrangement joins TRBV24-1 to TRBJ1-6; weak D call: TRBD1 (5 bases). V dropped 12 bases and J dropped 9 bases, with 11 bases sitting between them. The CDR3 is 11 amino acids. Germline-derived CDR1 and CDR2 are KGHDR and SFDVKD. Written as DNA, the CDR3 is TGTGCCCCCGCCGACAGTTCACCCCTCCACTTT. Translation: CAPADSSPLHF.

Concerning this clonotype itself: Here the CDR3 omits its conserved ending phenylalanine or tryptophan, so a read error is the likely source. This chain joins TRBV12-3 or TRBV12-4 and TRBJ2-4, with 14 nucleotides matching TRBD2. The V segment lost 0 bases and the J segment 5 bases; nucleotides outside the gene matches: 3. The CDR3 totals 17 residues. The CDR3 region is CASSLARLAGGQNIQYN. The CDR3 DNA sequence: TGTGCCAGCAGTTTAGCGCGACTAGCGGGGGGGCAAAACATTCAGTACAAC.

Ten or more counts support this clonotype. The gene calls are TRBV29-1 and TRBJ2-3; weak D call: TRBD2 (5 bases). The germline V gene has CDR1 SQVTM and CDR2 ANQGSEA. V lost 3 bases, J lost 1 base, and 5 bases lay in between. This CDR3 is 12 amino acids long. The CDR3 spells CSVEEGTDTQYF. The CDR3 region has the DNA TGCAGCGTTGAGGAGGGCACAGATACGCAGTATTTT.

This clonotype was seen repeatedly, ten times or more. The chain joins TRBV3-1 to TRBJ2-3; TRBD2 matches 8 bases. Per germline, CDR1 LGHDT and CDR2 YNNKEL (reference sequence). CDR3 size: 14 residues. Unmatched junction bases numbered 2, after V lost 4 bases and J lost 2 bases. The CDR3 DNA reads as TGTGCCAGCAGCCCTAGCGGGTCCACAGATACGCAGTATTTT. Protein product: CASSPSGSTDTQYF.

This clonotype was seen at least ten times. The V call is TRBV5-1, the J call TRBJ1-2; the match to TRBD1 covers 7 bases. CDR3 size: 14 residues. Trimming at V came to 1 base and at J to 3 bases, leaving 3 bases not matched to a gene. Germline-derived CDR1 and CDR2 are SGHRS and YFSETQ. The CDR3 DNA reads as TGCGCCAGCAGCTTGACAGGGGAAGACTATGGCTACACCTTC. The encoded protein is CASSLTGEDYGYTF.

This clonotype appeared many times. The V call is TRBV7-2, the J call TRBJ2-3, with D hard to call. The CDR3 is made up of 14 amino acids. Germline CDR1 is SGHTA and CDR2 is FQGNSA. The germline V and J ends were trimmed by 5 bases and 8 bases, with 17 bases remaining between them. The CDR3 protein is CASSPRSGVATQYF. The CDR3 bases are TGTGCCAGCAGCCCTCGGTCTGGGGTGGCTACGCAGTATTTT.

This clonotype appeared many times. The chain recombines TRBV7-9 with TRBJ2-1; D is perhaps TRBD2 (6 bases). CDR3 length: 13 residues. Per the germline V gene, CDR1 is SEHNR and CDR2 is FQNEAQ (reference sequence). V was cut by 6 bases and J by 9 bases, with 15 bases left in between. The DNA for the CDR3 is TGTGCCAGCAGGTTTGCGGGGATCGGTGAGCAGTTCTTC. Its translation is CASRFAGIGEQFF.

This clonotype was counted at least ten times. The V gene is TRBV5-1, the J gene TRBJ2-7, with 9 bases matching TRBD1. Per germline, CDR1 SGHRS and CDR2 YFSETQ. V shed 7 bases and J 3 bases; nucleotides not matched to a gene: 8. This CDR3 comprises 14 residues. For the CDR3, the DNA is TGCGCCAGCTACCTATCGGACAGGGGCTACGAGCAGTACTTC. This translates into CASYLSDRGYEQYF.

In its sample, this clonotype was seen many times. The V gene is TRBV6-2 or TRBV6-3, the J gene TRBJ1-2; tentative D call: TRBD1 (6 bases). V dropped 11 bases and J dropped 5 bases, with 12 bases sitting between them. Germline V gene data show CDR1 as MNHEY and CDR2 as SVGEGT. CDR3 length: 11 amino acids. The CDR3 here is CAGGTSYGYTF. DNA of the CDR3: TGTGCCGGGGGGACATCTTATGGCTACACCTTC.

This clonotype was seen at least ten times. The chain carries TRBV7-9 and TRBJ2-2, with 7 nucleotides matching TRBD1. The CDR3 loop spans 15 amino acids. Germline assignment: CDR1 SEHNR and CDR2 FQNEAQ (reference sequence). Unmatched junction bases numbered 5, after V lost 0 bases and J lost 7 bases. As DNA, the CDR3 is TGTGCCAGCAGCTTAGCTCGAGGGGGCAACGGGGAGCTGTTTTTT. Protein sequence: CASSLARGGNGELFF.

Many counts were recorded for this clonotype. The rearrangement links TRBV15 to TRBJ2-3; the match to TRBD2 covers 8 bases. The CDR3 covers 20 residues. Germline V CDR1 and CDR2: LNHNV, YYDKDF (reference sequence). The J segment lost 2 bases and the V segment lost 1 base, leaving 17 bases of the junction unmatched. The CDR3 nucleotides are TGTGCCACCAGCAGAGGAGATGGCGGGAGGATCACTCTCCTCACAGATACGCAGTATTTT. Protein sequence: CATSRGDGGRITLLTDTQYF.

In this sample, this clonotype turned up many times. V and J are TRBV6-5 and TRBJ1-6, with a weak D call TRBD1 (5 bases). The CDR3 is 12 residues long. Trimming cost V 5 bases and J 9 bases, with 8 bases left between them. The germline gives CDR1 MNHEY, CDR2 SVGAGI. The CDR3: CASSVGGSPLHF. CDR3 sequence (DNA): TGTGCCAGCAGTGTTGGGGGTTCACCCCTCCACTTT.

This chain joins TRBV13 and TRBJ2-7; maybe TRBD1 (6 bases). V shed 5 bases and J shed 6 bases, with 14 bases lying between them. Germline assignment: CDR1 PRHDT and CDR2 FYEKMQ (reference sequence). The CDR3 is made up of 13 amino acids. The CDR3 coding sequence is TGTGCCAGCAGCCCCCTGGGGGCACGCGAGCAGTACTTC. It translates to CASSPLGAREQYF.

Ten or more counts support this clonotype. The chain recombines TRBV6-2 or TRBV6-3 with TRBJ2-2; TRBD1 aligns across 8 bases. Germline V gene data show CDR1 as MNHEY and CDR2 as SVGEGT. Germline trimming cut 1 base from V and 5 bases from J; bases unmatched to any gene: 3. The CDR3 is 15 amino acids. CDR3 in amino acids: CASSYLGQGTGELFF. DNA for the CDR3: TGTGCCAGCAGTTACTTAGGACAGGGAACCGGGGAGCTGTTTTTT.